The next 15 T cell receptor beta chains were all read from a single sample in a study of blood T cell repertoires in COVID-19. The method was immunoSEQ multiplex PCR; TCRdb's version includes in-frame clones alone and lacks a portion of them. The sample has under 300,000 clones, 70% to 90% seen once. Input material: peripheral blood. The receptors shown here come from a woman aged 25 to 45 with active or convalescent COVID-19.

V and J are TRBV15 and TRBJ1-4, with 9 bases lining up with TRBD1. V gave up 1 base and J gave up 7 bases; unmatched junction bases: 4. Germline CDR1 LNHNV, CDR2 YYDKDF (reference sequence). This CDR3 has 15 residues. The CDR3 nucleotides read TGTGCCACCAGCAGAGGGGGGACAGGGTCTGAAAAACTGTTTTTT. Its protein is CATSRGGTGSEKLFF.

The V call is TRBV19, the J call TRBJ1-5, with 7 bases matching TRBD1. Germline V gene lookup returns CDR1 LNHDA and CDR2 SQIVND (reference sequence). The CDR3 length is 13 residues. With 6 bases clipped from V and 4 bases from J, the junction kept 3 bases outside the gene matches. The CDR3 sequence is CASRGQMNQPQHF. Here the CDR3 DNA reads TGTGCCAGTAGGGGACAGATGAATCAGCCCCAGCATTTT.

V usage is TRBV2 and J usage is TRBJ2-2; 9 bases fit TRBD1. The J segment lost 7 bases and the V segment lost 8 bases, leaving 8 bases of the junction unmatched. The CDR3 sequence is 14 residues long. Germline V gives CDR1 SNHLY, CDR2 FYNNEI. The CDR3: CASRRDREVGELFF. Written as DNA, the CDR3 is TGTGCCAGCCGACGGGACAGGGAGGTCGGGGAGCTGTTTTTT.

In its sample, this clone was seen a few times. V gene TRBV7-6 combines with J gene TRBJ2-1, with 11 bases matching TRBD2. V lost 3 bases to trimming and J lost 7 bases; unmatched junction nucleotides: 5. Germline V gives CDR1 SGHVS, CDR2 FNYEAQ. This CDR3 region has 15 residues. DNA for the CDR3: TGTGCCAGCAGCTTGCAACTAGCGGGGGTTAATGAGCAGTTCTTC. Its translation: CASSLQLAGVNEQFF.

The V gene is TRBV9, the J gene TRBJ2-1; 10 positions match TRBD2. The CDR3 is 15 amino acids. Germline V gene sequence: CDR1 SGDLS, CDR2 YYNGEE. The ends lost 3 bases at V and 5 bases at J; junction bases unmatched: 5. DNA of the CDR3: TGTGCCAGCAGCGAGGCGGGACTAGCGCACAATGAGCAGTTCTTC. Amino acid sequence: CASSEAGLAHNEQFF.

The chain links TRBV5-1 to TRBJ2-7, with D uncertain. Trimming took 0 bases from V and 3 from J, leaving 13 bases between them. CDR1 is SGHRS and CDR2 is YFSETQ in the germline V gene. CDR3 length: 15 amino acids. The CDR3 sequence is CASSLVSGYHYEQYF. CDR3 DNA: TGCGCCAGCAGCTTGGTATCCGGGTACCACTACGAGCAGTACTTC.

The CDR3 nucleotides read TGTGCCAGCAGCAATGCGAAAGGGGGTAATGAGCAGTTCTTC. It codes for CASSNAKGGNEQFF. The gene calls are TRBV5-6 and TRBJ2-1; tentatively, D is TRBD1 (6 bases). V was pared by 4 bases and J by 7 bases, with 15 bases between. The V gene's germline CDR1 is SGHDT and CDR2 YYEEEE. The CDR3 is made up of 14 amino acids. Full variable domain (outside the CDR3, taken from reference TRBV5-6 and TRBJ2-1): DAGVTQSPTHLIKTRGQQVTLRCSPKSGHDTVSWYQQALGQGPQFIFQYYEEEERQRGNFPDRFSGHQFPNYSSELNVNALLLGDSALYLCASSNAKGGNEQFFGPGTRLTVL.

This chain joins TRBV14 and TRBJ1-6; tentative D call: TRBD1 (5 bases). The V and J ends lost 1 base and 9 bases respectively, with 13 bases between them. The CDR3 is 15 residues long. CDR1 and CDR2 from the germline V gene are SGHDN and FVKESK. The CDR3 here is CASSQGSREISPLHF. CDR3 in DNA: TGTGCCAGCAGCCAAGGTTCCAGGGAAATTTCACCCCTCCACTTT.

The CDR3 spells CASSNSGASTDTQYF. For the CDR3, the DNA is TGTGCCAGCAGTAATAGCGGGGCTAGCACAGATACGCAGTATTTT. The gene calls are TRBV6-2 or TRBV6-3 and TRBJ2-3; 8 nucleotides align to TRBD2. CDR1 and CDR2 from the germline V gene are MNHEY and SVGEGT. There are 15 residues in the CDR3. The trim removed 5 bases at V and 0 bases at J, leaving 4 bases unmatched.

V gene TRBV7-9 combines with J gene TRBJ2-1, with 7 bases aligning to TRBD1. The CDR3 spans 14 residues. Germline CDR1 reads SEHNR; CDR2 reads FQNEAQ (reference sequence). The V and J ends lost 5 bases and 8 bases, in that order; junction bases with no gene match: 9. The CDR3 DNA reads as TGTGCCAGCAGCCTACTGACAGGGAGCCATGAGCAGTTCTTC. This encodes CASSLLTGSHEQFF. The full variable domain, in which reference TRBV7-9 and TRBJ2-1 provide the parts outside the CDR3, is DTGVSQNPRHKITKRGQNVTFRCDPISEHNRLYWYRQTLGQGPEFLTYFQNEAQLEKSRLLSDRFSAERPKGSFSTLEIQRTEQGDSAMYLCASSLLTGSHEQFFGPGTRLTVL.

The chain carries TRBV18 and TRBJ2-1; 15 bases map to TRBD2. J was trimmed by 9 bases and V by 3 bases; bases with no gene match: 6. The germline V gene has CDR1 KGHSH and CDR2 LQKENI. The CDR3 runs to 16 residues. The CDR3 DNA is TGTGCCAGCTCACCGTGGACTAGCGGGGGGGCCGGTGAGCAGTTCTTC. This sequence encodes CASSPWTSGGAGEQFF.

In DNA form, the CDR3 reads TGTGCCAGCAGTGGGCAGGGAGGTGGGTACGAGCAGTACTTC. This codes for CASSGQGGGYEQYF. The chain joins TRBV2 to TRBJ2-7, with a possible D match to TRBD2 (6 bases). The CDR3 is 14 residues long. The germline CDR1 and CDR2 sequences are SNHLY and FYNNEI. Trimming took 4 bases from V and 4 from J, leaving 14 bases between them.

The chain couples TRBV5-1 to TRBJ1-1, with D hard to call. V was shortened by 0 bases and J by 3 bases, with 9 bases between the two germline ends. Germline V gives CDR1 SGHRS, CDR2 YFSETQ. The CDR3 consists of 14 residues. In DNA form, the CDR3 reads TGCGCCAGCAGCTTGGTCAGGATGGACACTGAAGCTTTCTTT. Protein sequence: CASSLVRMDTEAFF.

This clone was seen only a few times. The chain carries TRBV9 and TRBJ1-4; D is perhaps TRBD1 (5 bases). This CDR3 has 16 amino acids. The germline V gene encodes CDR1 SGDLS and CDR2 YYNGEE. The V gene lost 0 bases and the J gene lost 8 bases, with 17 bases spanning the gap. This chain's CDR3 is CASSVGGRGHREKLFF. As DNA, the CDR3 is TGTGCCAGCAGCGTAGGAGGGAGGGGTCATCGGGAAAAACTGTTTTTT.

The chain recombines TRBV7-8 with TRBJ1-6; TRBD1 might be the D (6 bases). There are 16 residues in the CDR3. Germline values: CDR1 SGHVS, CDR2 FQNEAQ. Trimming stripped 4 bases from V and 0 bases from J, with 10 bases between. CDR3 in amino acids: CASSSGQSSYNSPLHF. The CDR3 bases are TGTGCCAGCAGCTCGGGACAAAGCTCCTATAATTCACCCCTCCACTTT.